One sample yielded the 14 T cell receptor beta chains listed below, sequenced in a study of blood T cell repertoires in COVID-19. Profiling relied on immunoSEQ multiplex PCR, and the TCRdb table lists in-frame clones only, not all of them. The sample contains roughly 200,000 clones, more than 65% of which appear only once. The source material was peripheral blood. These receptor sequences come from an elderly woman with acute or convalescent COVID-19.

Here the CDR3 reads CASSAAGTEAQYF. The CDR3 DNA reads TGTGCCAGCAGCGCCGCCGGGACAGAGGCGCAGTATTTT. V is TRBV9 and J is TRBJ2-3; 7 nucleotides agree with TRBD1. After removal of 3 bases from V and 10 bases from J, the junction contained 8 bases not matched to a gene. CDR3 length: 13 residues. Per the germline V gene, CDR1 is SGDLS and CDR2 is YYNGEE. The whole variable domain, filled in from reference TRBV9 and TRBJ2-3, reads DSGVTQTPKHLITATGQRVTLRCSPRSGDLSVYWYQQSLDQGLQFLIQYYNGEERAKGNILERFSAQQFPDLHSELNLSSLELGDSALYFCASSAAGTEAQYFGPGTRLTVL.

The chain couples TRBV19 to TRBJ2-7, with D maybe TRBD2 (5 bases). The CDR3 consists of 16 residues. Germline V gene data show CDR1 as LNHDA and CDR2 as SQIVND (reference sequence). V was clipped by 5 bases and J by 4 bases, with 21 bases between them. DNA for the CDR3: TGTGCCAGTAGTCCCCTGGACCGGGGTGGGAGTTACGAGCAGTACTTC. Protein sequence: CASSPLDRGGSYEQYF.

This clone was found once. The rearrangement links TRBV5-1 to TRBJ2-1; no clear D. This CDR3 region has 17 residues. The V and J ends lost 0 bases and 8 bases respectively, with 21 bases between them. Per the germline V gene, CDR1 is SGHRS and CDR2 is YFSETQ. This chain's CDR3 is CASSLAAHPSREDEQFF. CDR3 in DNA: TGCGCCAGCAGCTTGGCGGCCCACCCCTCTCGTGAGGATGAGCAGTTCTTC.

This chain links TRBV18 with TRBJ2-7; D gene unclear. In germline, CDR1 is KGHSH, CDR2 LQKENI. Trimming stripped 4 bases from V and 4 bases from J, with 11 bases between. The CDR3 is made up of 13 amino acids. CDR3 amino acids: CASSQRQPYEQYF. DNA for the CDR3: TGTGCCAGCTCACAGCGCCAGCCGTACGAGCAGTACTTC.

J is TRBJ1-2 and V is TRBV3-1 (or the pseudogene TRBV3-2), with D tentatively TRBD1 (6 bases). Germline CDR1 is LGHDT and CDR2 is YNNKEL (reference sequence). Trimming pared 4 bases from V and 3 bases from J, leaving 12 bases between. The length of the CDR3 is 14 residues. CDR3: CASSPLQGHYGYTF. In DNA, the CDR3 is TGTGCCAGCAGCCCTTTACAGGGACACTATGGCTACACCTTC.

The rearrangement links TRBV25-1 to TRBJ1-1; 10 bases match TRBD1. The V segment lost 5 bases and the J segment 7 bases; nucleotides outside the gene matches: 16. The CDR3 length is 17 residues. CDR1 and CDR2 (germline): MGHDK, SYGVNS. The CDR3 DNA sequence: TGTGCCAGCAGTCCCGGGACAGGGGCCCCCGTGCGGGATGAAGCTTTCTTT. This encodes CASSPGTGAPVRDEAFF.

The V gene is TRBV9, the J gene TRBJ2-5; 7 bases line up with TRBD2. The CDR3 loop spans 13 amino acids. From germline, CDR1 is SGDLS and CDR2 YYNGEE. Germline trimming cut 4 bases from V and 2 bases from J; bases unmatched to any gene: 2. CDR3 loop: CASSPGGQETQYF. For the CDR3, the DNA is TGTGCCAGCAGCCCCGGGGGGCAAGAGACCCAGTACTTC.

The gene calls are TRBV11-3 and TRBJ2-7, with TRBD2 matching over 7 bases. The germline V gene has CDR1 SGHNT and CDR2 YENEEA. The CDR3 totals 14 residues. The ends lost 3 bases at V and 4 bases at J; junction bases unmatched: 6. The CDR3: CASSFASGPYEQYF. CDR3 nucleotide sequence: TGTGCCAGCAGCTTCGCTAGCGGCCCTTACGAGCAGTACTTC.

The chain employs TRBV9 and TRBJ2-1; D ambiguous. Germline CDR1 and CDR2: SGDLS and YYNGEE. With 7 bases removed from V and 5 bases from J, the gap between germline ends came to 13 bases. The CDR3 sequence is 13 residues long. This CDR3 reads CASADTTHNEQFF. CDR3 bases: TGTGCCAGCGCCGACACGACCCACAATGAGCAGTTCTTC.

V is TRBV7-9 and J is TRBJ2-3, with 9 bases fitting TRBD1. Germline V gives CDR1 SEHNR, CDR2 FQNEAQ (reference sequence). V shed 3 bases, J shed 4 bases, and the junction held 5 bases outside the gene matches. The CDR3 extends over 15 amino acids. Written as DNA, the CDR3 is TGTGCCAGCAGCTTGGGGGGACAGGGTTCAGATACGCAGTATTTT. As protein: CASSLGGQGSDTQYF.

This chain joins TRBV18 and TRBJ1-4, with D perhaps matching TRBD1 (5 bases). Germline values: CDR1 KGHSH, CDR2 LQKENI. Trimming cost V 3 bases and J 7 bases, with 12 bases left between them. The CDR3 is 14 residues long. The CDR3 sequence: CASSPTATSEKLFF. The CDR3 DNA follows: TGTGCCAGCTCACCGACAGCTACGAGTGAAAAACTGTTTTTT.

The chain recombines TRBV27 with TRBJ2-7; 8 nucleotides agree with TRBD1. CDR1 and CDR2 (germline): MNHEY, SMNVEV (reference sequence). V trimming: 1 base; J trimming: 7 bases; junction bases outside the gene matches: 6. There are 14 residues in the CDR3. CDR3 residues: CASSLLDRDGEQYF. The CDR3, as DNA: TGTGCCAGCAGTTTATTGGACAGGGACGGAGAGCAGTACTTC.

This clone turned up a few times. The CDR3 sequence is CASSQDRGMNTEAFF. DNA for the CDR3: TGTGCCAGCAGCCAAGATAGGGGGATGAACACTGAAGCTTTCTTT. The genes are TRBV4-2 and TRBJ1-1; possibly TRBD1 for D (6 bases). The CDR3 loop spans 15 amino acids. Germline V lookup: CDR1 LGHNA, CDR2 YNFKEQ. V shed 0 bases and J shed 0 bases, with 8 bases lying between them.

V gene TRBV5-1 combines with J gene TRBJ1-4; D remains ambiguous. The CDR3 extends over 17 amino acids. Trimming took off 0 bases at V and 6 bases at J, with 18 bases between the two ends. Germline assignment: CDR1 SGHRS and CDR2 YFSETQ. In nucleotides, the CDR3 is TGCGCCAGCAGCTTGGGCGGTTGGAGCGGACCCGATGAAAAACTGTTTTTT. Encoded protein: CASSLGGWSGPDEKLFF.